Each of the 7 T cell receptor beta chains below was sequenced from the same sample in a study of blood T cell repertoires in COVID-19 (dated by TCRdb to about 2020). Library prep was done by the immunoSEQ multiplex PCR assay. TCRdb took this table from immuneACCESS and kept in-frame rearrangements with V and J called. Such tables lack part of the clones; where checked against another copy, unresolved V genes explain under half of the gap, and the rest is unexplained. This sample lists approximately 530,000 clones; less than 90% were detected once. 7.8% of the sample lies in the top ten. The sample was peripheral blood. Every receptor here comes from a woman aged 50 to 65 with COVID-19, enrolled during active disease.

The rearrangement joins TRBV5-8 to TRBJ1-1; D may be TRBD1 (5 bases). The germline V gene encodes CDR1 SGHTS and CDR2 YDEGEE. The CDR3 sequence is 16 residues long. Trimming took off 0 bases at V and 4 bases at J, with 16 bases between the two ends. CDR3 nucleotides: TGTGCCAGCAGCTTGGGGAGGAGGGGAGCTCGCACTGAAGCTTTCTTT. Translation: CASSLGRRGARTEAFF.

This chain uses TRBV30 with TRBJ2-6; no clear D. Per the germline V gene, CDR1 is GTSNPN and CDR2 is SVGIG (reference sequence). Between the trimmed V and J ends, which lost 3 bases and 0 bases, there was a span of 6 bases. The CDR3 has 14 amino acids. CDR3 amino acids: CAWRRVSGANVLTF. The CDR3 region has the DNA TGTGCCTGGAGGAGAGTCTCTGGGGCCAACGTCCTGACTTTC. Full variable domain (rest looked up from reference TRBV30 and TRBJ2-6): SQTIHQWPATLVQPVGSPLSLECTVEGTSNPNLYWYRQAAGRGLQLLFYSVGIGQISSEVPQNLSASRPQDRQFILSSKKLLLSDSGFYLCAWRRVSGANVLTFGAGSRLTVL.

This chain joins TRBV18 and TRBJ2-7; TRBD2 might be the D (5 bases). The CDR3 contains 14 residues. Trimming took off 1 base at V and 6 bases at J, with 13 bases between the two ends. Germline V gene lookup returns CDR1 KGHSH and CDR2 LQKENI. The chain's CDR3 is CASSPRESNFEQYF. CDR3 DNA sequence: TGTGCCAGCTCACCACGGGAGTCGAACTTCGAGCAGTACTTC.

This chain connects TRBV9 to TRBJ1-1; 8 nucleotides match TRBD1. The CDR3 sequence is 15 residues long. The ends lost 4 bases at V and 10 bases at J; junction bases unmatched: 15. The germline V gene has CDR1 SGDLS and CDR2 YYNGEE. The chain's CDR3 is CASSPHEGGTGLAFF. The CDR3 coding sequence is TGTGCCAGCAGCCCCCACGAAGGGGGGACAGGTCTAGCTTTCTTT.

This chain joins TRBV10-1 and TRBJ1-1; tentative D call: TRBD1 (5 bases). Germline V CDR1 and CDR2: WNHNN, SYGVQD (reference sequence). The CDR3 is made up of 13 amino acids. V gave up 6 bases and J gave up 1 base, with 9 bases separating them. CDR3 DNA: TGCGCCAGCAGCGAACAGGCGAACACTGAAGCTTTCTTT. Its translation is CASSEQANTEAFF.

The chain employs TRBV11-2 and TRBJ1-2, with 8 nucleotides matching TRBD1. In germline, CDR1 is SGHAT, CDR2 FQNNGV. Trimming removed 3 bases from V and 0 bases from J; junction bases left unmatched: 6. This CDR3 comprises 16 residues. The CDR3 nucleotides read TGTGCCAGCAGCTTGGGGACAGGCCCATCTAACTATGGCTACACCTTC. Protein sequence: CASSLGTGPSNYGYTF.

V usage is TRBV24-1 and J usage is TRBJ2-5; D is undetermined. Trimming shortened V by 9 bases and J by 0 bases, and 16 bases separated the two germline ends. Per germline, CDR1 KGHDR and CDR2 SFDVKD. The CDR3 loop spans 15 amino acids. The CDR3 DNA follows: TGTGCCACCGCAGGAAGACCCTACGACCAAGAGACCCAGTACTTC. Amino acids: CATAGRPYDQETQYF.